This T cell receptor (beta chain) was documented in a study of OX40 agonist ivuxolimab in advanced cancers. Turning to the overall study: Ivuxolimab, which targeted the costimulatory receptor OX40 (CD134), was an agonistic, fully human IgG2 monoclonal antibody. Peripheral TCRbeta sequencing was intended to test whether TCR sequence diversity was altered and clonal T-cell expansion was caused by ivuxolimab. The dose-escalation cohort was about 83% male with a mean age of approximately 60 years, ranging from roughly 20 to 80. Prior anti-PD-1, anti-PD-L1 or anti-CTLA-4 therapy was permitted, and checkpoint inhibitors had been received by about two fifths of dose-escalation patients. Of the 52 patients in dose escalation, some 20 had hepatocellular carcinoma, around 15 had melanoma, 9 had renal cell carcinoma and 9 had head and neck cancer. Partial responses occurred in three dose-escalation patients, of whom one had hepatocellular carcinoma and two had cutaneous melanoma. The monotherapy dose-escalation portion (N of about 47 patients) of the phase I ivuxolimab trial is reported in the paper. Intravenous ivuxolimab was administered to patients every 2 weeks at six dose levels: 0.01, 0.1, 0.3, 1.5, 3 and 10 mg/kg. Results the study describes overall, beyond this receptor: After ivuxolimab, expanded clones were on average more numerous among CD8+ T cells than among CD4+ T cells. At doses of 0.1 to 3.0 mg/kg, clonal expansion of both CD4+ and CD8+ T cells in blood was seen between baseline and week 6. Partial responders in the 0.1-3.0 mg/kg groups had among the lowest normalized peripheral clonal expansion, especially among CD8+ T cells. The antigen specificity of the peripheral T cells that underwent clonal expansion was not determined. Low levels of normalized T-cell clonal expansion were also seen in some nonresponding patients.

V and J are trimmed by 6 bases and 5 bases, and the gene matches miss 8 bases of the junction. CDR1 and CDR2 were assigned from the germline V gene (reference sequence) as MNHEY and SMNVEV. There are 15 amino acids in the CDR3, from cysteine to phenylalanine inclusive. The DNA shown is the 45-base CDR3, in frame from base 1. Genomic DNA was isolated from the sorted cells so that the TCRbeta CDR3 region could be sequenced. The immunoSEQ Assay was used for sequencing of TCRbeta CDR3 regions. The source is immuneACCESS, and TCRdb retained only in-frame sequences with V and J called. Part of the clones is not carried over; for the studies checked, unresolved V genes explain less than half of this, and the remainder is unexplained. The sample has tens of thousands of clones on record, 84% of them singletons. The ten largest clones capture roughly 0.6% of the sample. To note about this clone: The antigen it recognizes is unknown. Base-call qualities are not available, and no considerably larger clone is one nucleotide away.

Patients with autoimmune disease history or receiving systemic immunosuppression were excluded from the trial. In every dose cohort, peripheral blood was drawn for TCR sequencing at baseline, cycle 4 day 1, and cycle 7 day 1. The samples were taken from a phase I, first-in-human, multicenter, open-label dose-escalation trial of ivuxolimab. Adults with locally advanced or metastatic melanoma, renal cell, hepatocellular, or head and neck squamous cell carcinoma were enrolled in the trial. Before TCR sequencing, CD4+ T cells and CD8+ T cells were sorted from peripheral blood as separate populations. The material was CD4+ or CD8+ T cells sorted from blood, obtained in a trial of the OX40 agonist ivuxolimab. The chain is made from TRBV27 and TRBJ2-1, and 9 bases in between align with TRBD2. The source of this sequence is an adult with an advanced solid tumor such as melanoma, head and neck, liver or kidney cancer. The sequenced DNA is TGTGCCAGCAGGCCTGTTGCGGGGGGGAACAATGAGCAGTTCTTC. Its protein reads: CASRPVAGGNNEQFF.